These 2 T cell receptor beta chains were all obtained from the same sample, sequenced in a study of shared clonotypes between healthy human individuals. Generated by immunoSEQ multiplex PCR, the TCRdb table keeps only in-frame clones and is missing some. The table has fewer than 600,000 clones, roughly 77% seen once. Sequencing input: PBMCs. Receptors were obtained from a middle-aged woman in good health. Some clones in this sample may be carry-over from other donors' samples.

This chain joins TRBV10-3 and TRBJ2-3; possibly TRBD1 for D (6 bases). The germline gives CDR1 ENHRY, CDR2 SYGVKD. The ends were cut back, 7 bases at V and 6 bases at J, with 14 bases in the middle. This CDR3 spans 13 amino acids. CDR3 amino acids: CAIKARGSDTQYF. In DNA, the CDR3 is TGTGCCATCAAGGCCAGGGGATCGGATACGCAGTATTTT.

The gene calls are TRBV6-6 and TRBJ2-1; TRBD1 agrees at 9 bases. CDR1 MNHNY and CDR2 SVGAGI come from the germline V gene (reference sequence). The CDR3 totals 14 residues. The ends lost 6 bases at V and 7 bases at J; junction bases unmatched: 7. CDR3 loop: CASRRDREANEQFF. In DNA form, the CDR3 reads TGTGCCAGCAGACGGGACAGGGAAGCAAATGAGCAGTTCTTC.